This TCR beta chain was profiled in a study of blood T cell repertoires in COVID-19. Background on the study: The United States, Italy and Spain supplied acute and convalescent COVID-19 samples. The analysed material was cDNA or gDNA that came from T cells, B-cell-depleted T cells, or PBMCs.

Original processing methods: Nucleated cell counts were estimated from reference gene primer amplification. The method was immunoSEQ multiplex PCR; TCRdb's version includes in-frame clones alone and lacks a portion of them. V and J calls and clone size are given by that table; D and trimming were obtained from the DNA. The repertoire holds 160,000 or so clones, with around 90% as singletons. Germline CDR1 reads LNHNV; CDR2 reads YYDKDF (reference sequence). The V end lost 4 bases, the J end lost 4 bases, and 16 bases lay between the germline ends. This CDR3 has 15 residues. The rearrangement uses TRBV15 and TRBJ1-2; a possible D gene is TRBD1 (5 bases). This TCR was sampled from a man aged 55 to 70 with acute or convalescent COVID-19. Sequenced input: peripheral blood. CDR3 in DNA: TGTGCCACCAGCAAACTTCAGGGTGTCTCCTATGGCTACACCTTC. It specifies CATSKLQGVSYGYTF.